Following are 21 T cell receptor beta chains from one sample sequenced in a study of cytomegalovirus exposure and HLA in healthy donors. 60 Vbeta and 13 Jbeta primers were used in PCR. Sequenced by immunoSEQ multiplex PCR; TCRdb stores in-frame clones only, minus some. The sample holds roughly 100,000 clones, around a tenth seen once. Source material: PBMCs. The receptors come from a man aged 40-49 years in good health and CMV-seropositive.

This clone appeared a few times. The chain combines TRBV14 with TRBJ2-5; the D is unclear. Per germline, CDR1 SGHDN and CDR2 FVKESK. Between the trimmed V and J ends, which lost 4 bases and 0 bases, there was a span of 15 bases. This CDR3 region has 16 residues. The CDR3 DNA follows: TGTGCCAGCAGCCCCCTCTCCAGAGGAAACCAAGAGACCCAGTACTTC. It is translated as CASSPLSRGNQETQYF.

The CDR3 coding sequence is TGTGCCAGCAGTTTAGGCGGGACAGGGGGTGGCTACACCTTC. As protein: CASSLGGTGGGYTF. The chain joins TRBV28 to TRBJ1-2, with TRBD1 matching over 11 bases. CDR3 length: 14 amino acids. Trimming cost V 2 bases and J 7 bases; bases outside gene matches: 3. Germline V lookup: CDR1 MDHEN, CDR2 SYDVKM.

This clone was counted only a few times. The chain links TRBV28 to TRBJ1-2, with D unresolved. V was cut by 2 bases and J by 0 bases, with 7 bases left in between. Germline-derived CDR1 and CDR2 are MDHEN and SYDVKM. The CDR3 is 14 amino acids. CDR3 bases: TGTGCCAGCAGTTTAATCCGTTCTAACTATGGCTACACCTTC. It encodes CASSLIRSNYGYTF.

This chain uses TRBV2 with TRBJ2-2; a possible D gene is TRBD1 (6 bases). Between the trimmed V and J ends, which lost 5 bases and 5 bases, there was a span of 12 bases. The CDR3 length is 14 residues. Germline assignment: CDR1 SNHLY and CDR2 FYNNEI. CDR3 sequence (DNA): TGTGCCAGCAGTTTACAGGGAAGGACCGGGGAGCTGTTTTTT. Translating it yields CASSLQGRTGELFF.

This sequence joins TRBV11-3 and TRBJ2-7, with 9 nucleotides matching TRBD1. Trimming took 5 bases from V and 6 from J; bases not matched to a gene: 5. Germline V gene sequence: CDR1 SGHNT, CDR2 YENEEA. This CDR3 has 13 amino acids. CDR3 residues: CASSPPTGGEQYF. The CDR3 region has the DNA TGTGCCAGCAGCCCCCCGACAGGGGGCGAGCAGTACTTC. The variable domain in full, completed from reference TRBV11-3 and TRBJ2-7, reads EAGVVQSPRYKIIEKKQPVAFWCNPISGHNTLYWYLQNLGQGPELLIRYENEEAVDDSQLPKDRFSAERLKGVDSTLKIQPAELGDSAVYLCASSPPTGGEQYFGPGTRLTVT.

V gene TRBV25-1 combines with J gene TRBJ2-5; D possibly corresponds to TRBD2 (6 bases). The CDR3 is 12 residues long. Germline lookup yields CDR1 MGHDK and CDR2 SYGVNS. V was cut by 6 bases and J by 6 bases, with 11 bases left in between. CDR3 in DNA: TGTGCCAGCAGCCTGGGGGGAAAGACCCAGTACTTC. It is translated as CASSLGGKTQYF.

The CDR3 is CASSYSRTSEQYF. In nucleotides, the CDR3 is TGTGCCAGCAGTTACTCCCGAACGAGCGAGCAGTACTTC. The chain uses TRBV6-5 and TRBJ2-7; D is uncertain. The V gene's germline CDR1 is MNHEY and CDR2 SVGAGI. With 0 bases removed from V and 6 bases from J, the gap between germline ends came to 9 bases. The CDR3 is 13 residues long.

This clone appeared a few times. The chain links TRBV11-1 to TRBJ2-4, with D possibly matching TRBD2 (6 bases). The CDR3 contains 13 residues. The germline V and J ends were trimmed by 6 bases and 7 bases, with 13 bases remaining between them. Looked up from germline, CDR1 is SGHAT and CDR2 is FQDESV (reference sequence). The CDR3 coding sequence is TGTGCCAGCAGTACCGGGACTGGGAACATTCAGTACTTC. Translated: CASSTGTGNIQYF.

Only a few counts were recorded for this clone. The CDR3 region has the DNA TGTGCCAGCAGAATCAAGGACAGGGTAGCTAACTATGGCTACACCTTC. Its protein is CASRIKDRVANYGYTF. The genes are TRBV28 and TRBJ1-2; TRBD1 aligns across 8 bases. The CDR3 loop spans 16 amino acids. Trimming took 6 bases from V and 0 from J; bases not matched to a gene: 9. CDR1 MDHEN and CDR2 SYDVKM come from the germline V gene.

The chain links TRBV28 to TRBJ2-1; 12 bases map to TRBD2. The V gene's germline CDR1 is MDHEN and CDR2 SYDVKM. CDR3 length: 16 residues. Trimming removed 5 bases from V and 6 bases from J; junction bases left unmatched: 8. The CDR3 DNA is TGTGCCAGCAGTCCATCTAGCGGGAGGGCCGTCAATGAGCAGTTCTTC. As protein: CASSPSSGRAVNEQFF.

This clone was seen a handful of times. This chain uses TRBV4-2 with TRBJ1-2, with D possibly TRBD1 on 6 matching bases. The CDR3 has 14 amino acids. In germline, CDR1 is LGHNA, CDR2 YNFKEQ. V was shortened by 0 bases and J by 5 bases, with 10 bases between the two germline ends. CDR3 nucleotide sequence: TGTGCCAGCAGCCAAGATTCAGGGGAATATGGCTACACCTTC. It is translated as CASSQDSGEYGYTF.

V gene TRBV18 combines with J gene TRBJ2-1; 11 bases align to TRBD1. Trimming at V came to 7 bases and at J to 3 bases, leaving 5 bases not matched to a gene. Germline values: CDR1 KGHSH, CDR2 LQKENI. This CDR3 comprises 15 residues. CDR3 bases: TGTGCCAGCTTTACCGGGACAGGGGGCTACAATGAGCAGTTCTTC. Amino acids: CASFTGTGGYNEQFF. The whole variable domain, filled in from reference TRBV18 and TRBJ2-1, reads NAGVMQNPRHLVRRRGQEARLRCSPMKGHSHVYWYRQLPEEGLKFMVYLQKENIIDESGMPKERFSAEFPKEGPSILRIQQVVRGDSAAYFCASFTGTGGYNEQFFGPGTRLTVL.

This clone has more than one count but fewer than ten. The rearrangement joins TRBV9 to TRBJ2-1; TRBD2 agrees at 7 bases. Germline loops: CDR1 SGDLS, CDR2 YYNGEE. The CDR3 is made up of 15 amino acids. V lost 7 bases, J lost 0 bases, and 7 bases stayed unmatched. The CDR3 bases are TGTGCCAGCGCCACTAGCGAGAGCTCCTACAATGAGCAGTTCTTC. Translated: CASATSESSYNEQFF.

The CDR3 region is CAWNDGDFEAFF. The CDR3 region has the DNA TGTGCCTGGAACGACGGAGACTTTGAAGCTTTCTTT. V is TRBV30 and J is TRBJ1-1; D is undetermined. The CDR3 has 12 amino acids. Germline V lookup: CDR1 GTSNPN, CDR2 SVGIG (reference sequence). V lost 4 bases to trimming and J lost 7 bases, with 13 bases between them. The whole variable domain, remainder taken from reference TRBV30 and TRBJ1-1, is SQTIHQWPATLVQPVGSPLSLECTVEGTSNPNLYWYRQAAGRGLQLLFYSVGIGQISSEVPQNLSASRPQDRQFILSSKKLLLSDSGFYLCAWNDGDFEAFFGQGTRLTVV.

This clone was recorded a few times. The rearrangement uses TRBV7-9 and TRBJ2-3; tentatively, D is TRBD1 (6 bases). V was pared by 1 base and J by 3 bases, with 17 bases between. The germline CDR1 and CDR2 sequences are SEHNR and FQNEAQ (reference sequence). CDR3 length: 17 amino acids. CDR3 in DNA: TGTGCCAGCAGCTTAGGTCACACAGGGATTTGGACAGATACGCAGTATTTT. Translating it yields CASSLGHTGIWTDTQYF. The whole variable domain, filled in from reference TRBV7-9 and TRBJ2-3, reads DTGVSQNPRHKITKRGQNVTFRCDPISEHNRLYWYRQTLGQGPEFLTYFQNEAQLEKSRLLSDRFSAERPKGSFSTLEIQRTEQGDSAMYLCASSLGHTGIWTDTQYFGPGTRLTVL.

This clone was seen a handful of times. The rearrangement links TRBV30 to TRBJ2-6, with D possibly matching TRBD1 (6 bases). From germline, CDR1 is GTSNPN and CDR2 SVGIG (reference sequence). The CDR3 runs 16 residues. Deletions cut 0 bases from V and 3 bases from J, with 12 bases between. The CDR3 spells CAWSVRQGHGANVLTF. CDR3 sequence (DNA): TGTGCCTGGAGTGTACGTCAGGGGCATGGGGCCAACGTCCTGACTTTC.

CDR3 loop: CSVELSLLGGAFF. CDR3 DNA: TGCAGCGTTGAATTGTCTCTACTCGGGGGAGCTTTCTTT. The chain recombines TRBV29-1 with TRBJ1-1; D possibly corresponds to TRBD1 (5 bases). The CDR3 extends over 13 amino acids. V was shortened by 2 bases and J by 10 bases, with 17 bases between the two germline ends. CDR1 is SQVTM, CDR2 ANQGSEA, per germline. The variable domain in full, with the rest retrieved from reference TRBV29-1 and TRBJ1-1, is SAVISQKPSRDICQRGTSLTIQCQVDSQVTMMFWYRQQPGQSLTLIATANQGSEATYESGFVIDKFPISRPNLTFSTLTVSNMSPEDSSIYLCSVELSLLGGAFFGQGTRLTVV.

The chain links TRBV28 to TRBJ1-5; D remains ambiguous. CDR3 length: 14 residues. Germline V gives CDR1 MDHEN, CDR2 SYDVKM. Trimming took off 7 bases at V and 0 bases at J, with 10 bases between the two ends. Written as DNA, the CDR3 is TGTGCCAGCAAATATGACACTAGCAATCAGCCCCAGCATTTT. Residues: CASKYDTSNQPQHF.

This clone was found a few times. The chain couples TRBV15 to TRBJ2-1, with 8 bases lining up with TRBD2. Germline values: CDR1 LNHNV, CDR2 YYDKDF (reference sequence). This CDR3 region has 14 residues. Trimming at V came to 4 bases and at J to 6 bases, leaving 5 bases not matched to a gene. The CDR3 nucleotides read TGTGCCACCAGCATCCCGGGAGGGTTCAATGAGCAGTTCTTC. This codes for CATSIPGGFNEQFF.

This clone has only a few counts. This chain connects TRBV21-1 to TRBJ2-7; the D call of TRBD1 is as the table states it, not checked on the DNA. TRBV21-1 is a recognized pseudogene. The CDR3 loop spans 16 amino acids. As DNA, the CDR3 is TGTGCCAGCAGCAAAGGACTCGCAGGGTACTCCTACGAGCAGTACTTC. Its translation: CASSKGLAGYSYEQYF.

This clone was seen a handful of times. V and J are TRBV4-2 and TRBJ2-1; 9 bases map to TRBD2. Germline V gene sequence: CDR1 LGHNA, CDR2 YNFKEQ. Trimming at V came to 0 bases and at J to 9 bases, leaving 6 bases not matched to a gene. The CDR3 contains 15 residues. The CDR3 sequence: CASSQESAGGGEQFF. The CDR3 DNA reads TGTGCCAGCAGCCAAGAATCAGCGGGAGGTGGTGAGCAGTTCTTC.